The rows below give T cell receptor beta chains drawn from one sample of a study of blood T cell repertoires in COVID-19. The repertoire was sequenced with immunoSEQ multiplex PCR; TCRdb's copy has only in-frame clones and lacks some. The data hold about 230,000 clones, with about 83% observed a single time. Input material: peripheral blood. The receptors come from a woman younger than 45 with COVID-19, enrolled during active disease. CDR3s include the opening cysteine and the closing phenylalanine or tryptophan. The D gene is left open where the match is weak. Clone size, where shown, is once, few, many, or a class for clones that have expanded.

once	TRBD2	TRBV27	TRBJ2-1	CASSELAVFNEQFF	TGTGCCAGCAGTGAACTAGCGGTTTTCAATGAGCAGTTCTTC
few	NA	TRBV7-2	TRBJ2-3	CASSLAGGGDTQYF	TGTGCCAGCAGCTTAGCGGGAGGGGGGGATACGCAGTATTTT
NA	NA	TRBV19	TRBJ1-5	CASSIDQGNQPQHF	TGTGCCAGTAGTATAGACCAGGGGAATCAGCCCCAGCATTTT
NA	TRBD1	TRBV5-6	TRBJ2-1	CASSPDRARSYNEQFF	TGTGCCAGCAGCCCGGACAGGGCACGGTCCTACAATGAGCAGTTCTTC
few	NA	TRBV11-2	TRBJ2-2	CASSLPRRVNTGELFF	TGTGCCAGCAGCTTACCGCGGAGGGTCAACACCGGGGAGCTGTTTTTT
NA	NA	TRBV28	TRBJ1-2	CASSFQGRDTF	TGTGCCAGCAGTTTCCAGGGGAGGGACACCTTC
NA	TRBD1	TRBV5-8	TRBJ2-5	CASSLDLDRVKETQYF	TGTGCCAGCAGCTTGGACCTGGACAGGGTAAAAGAGACCCAGTACTTC
NA	NA	TRBV19	TRBJ1-5	CASSIDQNQPQHF	TGTGCCAGTAGTATTGATCAGAATCAGCCCCAGCATTTT
NA	NA	TRBV19	TRBJ1-4	CASSIGFQAEKLFF	TGTGCCAGTAGTATAGGGTTCCAGGCTGAAAAACTGTTTTTT
NA	TRBD2	TRBV5-1	TRBJ2-5	CASSRLAGGETQYF	TGCGCCAGCAGCAGACTAGCGGGAGGTGAGACCCAGTACTTC
NA	NA	TRBV5-4	TRBJ2-7	CASNLQGLDEQYF	TGTGCCAGCAATCTCCAGGGGCTCGACGAGCAGTACTTC
NA	NA	TRBV2	TRBJ1-2	CASSADSGIPTYGYTF	TGTGCCAGCAGTGCGGACAGTGGGATCCCTACCTATGGCTACACCTTC
NA	TRBD1	TRBV19	TRBJ1-1	CASDSALQGGTEAFF	TGTGCCAGTGATTCTGCTCTACAGGGGGGGACTGAAGCTTTCTTT
NA	NA	TRBV3-1/TRBV3-2	TRBJ2-5	CASSPVLQAVETQYF	TGTGCCAGCAGCCCTGTCCTCCAGGCCGTTGAGACCCAGTACTTC
few	NA	TRBV4-2	TRBJ1-3	CASSLQQGRSGNTIYF	TGTGCCAGCAGCCTTCAGCAGGGTAGGTCTGGAAACACCATATATTTT
once	NA	TRBV27	TRBJ1-3	CASSLQGSGNTIYF	TGTGCCAGCAGTTTACAGGGCTCTGGAAACACCATATATTTT
NA	NA	TRBV10-3	TRBJ2-7	CAISEGRSYEQYF	TGTGCCATCAGTGAGGGCAGGTCCTACGAGCAGTACTTC
NA	NA	TRBV6-6	TRBJ1-5	CASSYQGGSQPQHF	TGTGCCAGCAGTTACCAGGGAGGGTCACAGCCCCAGCATTTT
few	NA	TRBV9	TRBJ1-5	CASSVDEGDGNQPQHF	TGTGCCAGCAGCGTAGATGAGGGAGACGGCAATCAGCCCCAGCATTTT
once	TRBD1	TRBV7-9	TRBJ1-2	CASSLDRGRWDYGYTF	TGTGCCAGCAGCTTAGACAGGGGGCGCTGGGACTATGGCTACACCTTC
NA	TRBD2	TRBV9	TRBJ2-7	CASSAGTSGTYEQYF	TGTGCCAGCAGCGCCGGGACTAGCGGGACCTACGAGCAGTACTTC
NA	TRBD2	TRBV2	TRBJ2-1	CASRAREGTEQFF	TGTGCCAGCAGGGCTAGGGAGGGCACGGAGCAGTTCTTC
NA	NA	TRBV5-1	TRBJ1-1	CASSPAGRLTEAFF	TGCGCCAGCAGCCCGGCGGGGCGCCTGACTGAAGCTTTCTTT
NA	NA	TRBV4-2	TRBJ2-1	CASSQDNEGDEQFF	TGTGCCAGCAGCCAAGATAATGAGGGGGATGAGCAGTTCTTC
NA	NA	TRBV5-5	TRBJ2-1	CASSLVSYNEQFF	TGTGCCAGCAGCTTGGTATCGTACAATGAGCAGTTCTTC
NA	NA	TRBV14	TRBJ1-2	CASSQDGGAYGYTF	TGTGCCAGCAGCCAAGATGGGGGCGCCTATGGCTACACCTTC
once	TRBD1	TRBV27	TRBJ2-3	CASSPRQGAFPDTQYF	TGTGCCAGCAGTCCGCGACAGGGGGCTTTTCCAGATACGCAGTATTTT
NA	NA	TRBV9	TRBJ2-2	CASSVWVSGTGELFF	TGTGCCAGCAGCGTATGGGTGTCAGGCACCGGGGAGCTGTTTTTT
NA	NA	TRBV6-2/TRBV6-3	TRBJ2-7	CASSYIFTGLTYEQYF	TGTGCCAGCAGTTACATTTTTACAGGGTTAACCTACGAGCAGTACTTC
NA	NA	TRBV6-6	TRBJ1-5	CASSLQGDNQPQHF	TGTGCCAGCAGTCTACAGGGTGACAATCAGCCCCAGCATTTT
NA	TRBD1	TRBV5-4	TRBJ1-2	CASSSGQPYGYTF	TGTGCCAGCAGCTCGGGACAGCCTTATGGCTACACCTTC
NA	NA	TRBV29-1	TRBJ2-7	CSVGGRKSSYEQYF	TGCAGCGTTGGTGGCAGGAAAAGCTCCTACGAGCAGTACTTC
NA	NA	TRBV3-1/TRBV3-2	TRBJ1-1	CASSQGGQPNTEAFF	TGTGCCAGCAGCCAAGGCGGGCAGCCTAACACTGAAGCTTTCTTT
NA	TRBD1	TRBV5-6	TRBJ1-5	CASSSGQGSNQPQHF	TGTGCCAGCAGCTCGGGACAGGGGTCCAATCAGCCCCAGCATTTT
NA	NA	TRBV6-1	TRBJ1-5	CASSEAGGSNQPQHF	TGTGCCAGCAGTGAAGCCGGGGGGAGCAATCAGCCCCAGCATTTT
NA	TRBD1	TRBV6-4	TRBJ1-1	CASSATGDTEAFF	TGTGCCAGCAGTGCCACAGGGGACACTGAAGCTTTCTTT
few	TRBD1	TRBV5-1	TRBJ1-2	CASREGQNYGYTF	TGCGCCAGCAGGGAGGGACAGAACTATGGCTACACCTTC
NA	TRBD1	TRBV7-2	TRBJ2-6	CASSYQGQPSGANVLTF	TGTGCCAGCAGTTACCAGGGACAGCCCTCTGGGGCCAACGTCCTGACTTTC
NA	TRBD1	TRBV7-2	TRBJ1-5	CASSLSPRTGESNQPQHF	TGTGCCAGCAGCTTATCACCACGGACAGGGGAAAGCAATCAGCCCCAGCATTTT
NA	TRBD1	TRBV28	TRBJ2-7	CASSLHDRGRDEQYF	TGTGCCAGCAGTTTACACGACAGGGGTCGGGACGAGCAGTACTTC
NA	NA	TRBV5-1	TRBJ1-3	CASGTSDGNTIYF	TGCGCCAGCGGTACAAGTGATGGAAACACCATATATTTT
NA	TRBD1	TRBV6-5	TRBJ2-2	CASSPGGSGTGELFF	TGTGCCAGCTCCCCAGGGGGCTCGGGCACCGGGGAGCTGTTTTTT
NA	TRBD2	TRBV2	TRBJ2-1	CASSESSGRKNEQFF	TGTGCCAGCAGTGAATCCAGCGGGAGAAAGAATGAGCAGTTCTTC
NA	NA	TRBV10-3	TRBJ2-7	CAISYDSTYEQYF	TGTGCCATCAGTTATGACAGTACCTACGAGCAGTACTTC
NA	NA	TRBV9	TRBJ1-6	CASSVSGSYNSPLHF	TGTGCCAGCAGCGTATCCGGCTCCTATAATTCACCCCTCCACTTT
NA	TRBD1	TRBV6-5	TRBJ1-5	CASSTGALGPQHF	TGTGCCAGCAGCACAGGGGCATTAGGGCCCCAGCATTTT